The clone carrying this T cell receptor beta chain showed up just once. CDR1 and CDR2 from the germline V gene are SQVTM and ANQGSEA. The CDR3 has 13 residues. Trimming took off 2 bases at V and 0 bases at J, with 5 bases between the two ends. This sample is part of a study of cytomegalovirus exposure and HLA in healthy donors. Primers: 60 Vbeta forward and 13 Jbeta reverse. Clones were sequenced by immunoSEQ multiplex PCR, and TCRdb holds only the in-frame ones, with some missing. This table has about 80,000 clones, less than 80% appearing once. Specimen: PBMCs. The rearrangement uses TRBV29-1 and TRBJ1-3; D remains ambiguous. This TCR was recovered from a human donor in good health. Here the CDR3 reads CSVERDSGNTIYF. The CDR3 nucleotides are TGCAGCGTTGAAAGAGACTCTGGAAACACCATATATTTT.